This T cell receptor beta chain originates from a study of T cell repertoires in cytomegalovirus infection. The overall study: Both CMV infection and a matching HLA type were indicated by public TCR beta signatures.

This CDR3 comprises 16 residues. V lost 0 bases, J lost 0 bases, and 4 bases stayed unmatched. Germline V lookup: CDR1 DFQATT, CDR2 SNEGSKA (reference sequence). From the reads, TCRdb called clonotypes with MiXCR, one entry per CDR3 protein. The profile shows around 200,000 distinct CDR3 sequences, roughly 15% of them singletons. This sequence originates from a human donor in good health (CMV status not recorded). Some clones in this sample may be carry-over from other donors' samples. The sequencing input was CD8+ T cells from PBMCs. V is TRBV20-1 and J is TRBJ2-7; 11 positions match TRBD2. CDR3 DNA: TGCAGTGCTAGAGACCCTAGCGGGGGGTACTCCTACGAGCAGTACTTC. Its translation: CSARDPSGGYSYEQYF.